Listed below are T cell receptor beta chains from one sample, sequenced in a study of early T cells in non-severe SARS-CoV-2 infection. Via MiXCR, TCRdb re-called the 5' RACE reads, giving one row per CDR3 protein. The sample yields fewer than 75,000 distinct CDR3 sequences, around 20% seen once. Specimen: whole blood, collected at baseline. The receptors stem from an adult who was a healthcare worker with PCR-confirmed SARS-CoV-2 infection or an uninfected control (not recorded which). CDR3s include the opening cysteine and the closing phenylalanine or tryptophan. D genes are given only for firm matches. Where a row states a size, it is once, few, many or the class of an expanded clone; other rows omit it.

clone size	V gene	D gene	J gene	CDR3 protein	CDR3 DNA
once	TRBV7-2	NA	TRBJ2-4	CASSSNTGAKNIQYF	TGTGCCAGCAGCTCAAACACGGGGGCCAAAAACATTCAGTACTTC
many	TRBV3-1	NA	TRBJ1-2	CASSQTAGGDGYTF	TGTGCCAGCAGCCAAACCGCTGGGGGGGATGGCTACACCTTC
few	TRBV21-1	NA	TRBJ2-2	CASWDGIRWSAGELFF	TGTGCCAGCTGGGATGGAATTCGATGGTCGGCCGGGGAGCTGTTTTTT
NA	TRBV12-3/TRBV12-4	TRBD2	TRBJ2-3	CASSFPSGGTDTQYF	TGTGCCAGCAGTTTCCCTAGCGGGGGGACAGATACGCAGTATTTT
once	TRBV30	NA	TRBJ2-7	CATDRSPHEQYF	TGTGCCACCGACAGGTCGCCCCACGAGCAGTACTTC
NA	TRBV4-1	NA	TRBJ2-7	CASSQDSGAYEQYF	TGCGCCAGCAGCCAGGATTCAGGGGCCTACGAGCAGTACTTC
few	TRBV4-1	NA	TRBJ1-5	CASSQQSAVEGNQPQHF	TGCGCCAGCAGCCAACAGTCGGCAGTGGAGGGCAATCAGCCCCAGCATTTT
few	TRBV7-9	NA	TRBJ2-1	CASSQPSKSSYNEQFF	TGTGCCAGCAGCCAACCTAGTAAAAGCTCCTACAATGAGCAGTTCTTC
NA	TRBV12-3/TRBV12-4	NA	TRBJ1-5	CASSPGPDRSPQHF	TGTGCCAGCAGTCCAGGGCCCGACCGTTCGCCCCAGCATTTT
few	TRBV12-5	TRBD2	TRBJ2-3	CASGPPNSGGANTQYF	TGTGCTAGTGGTCCCCCTAATAGCGGGGGGGCCAATACGCAGTATTTT
NA	TRBV20-1	NA	TRBJ2-7	CSAQLPGRLYEQYF	TGCAGTGCTCAGCTTCCGGGACGGCTTTACGAGCAGTACTTC
few	TRBV4-1	NA	TRBJ1-2	CASSQVAGPFYGYTF	TGCGCCAGCAGCCAAGTGGCAGGGCCATTCTATGGCTACACCTTC
NA	TRBV30	NA	TRBJ1-6	CAWSTGSVSNSPLHF	TGTGCCTGGAGTACAGGGTCAGTCTCTAATTCACCCCTCCACTTT
NA	TRBV5-4	TRBD1	TRBJ2-7	CASSLLGQIEQYF	TGTGCCAGCAGCTTATTGGGACAGATCGAGCAGTACTTC
few	TRBV7-9	NA	TRBJ2-1	CASHQQAEQFF	TGTGCCAGCCACCAGCAGGCTGAGCAGTTCTTC
few	TRBV5-1	NA	TRBJ2-5	CASSGGSGPQETQYF	TGCGCCAGCAGTGGAGGAAGCGGACCGCAAGAGACCCAGTACTTC
few	TRBV2	NA	TRBJ2-5	CASSEADQETQYF	TGTGCCAGCAGTGAAGCGGATCAAGAGACCCAGTACTTC
NA	TRBV2	TRBD1	TRBJ2-7	CASSEQGAYEQYF	TGTGCCAGCAGTGAGCAGGGGGCCTACGAGCAGTACTTC
few	TRBV5-1	NA	TRBJ2-5	CASSLSGTETQYF	TGCGCCAGCAGCTTGAGCGGAACAGAGACCCAGTACTTC
many	TRBV7-9	NA	TRBJ2-5	CASSFDTQETQYF	TGTGCCAGCAGCTTCGACACCCAAGAGACCCAGTACTTC
many	TRBV12-3/TRBV12-4	NA	TRBJ1-2	CASSSGLYGYTF	TGTGCCAGCAGTTCGGGGCTCTATGGCTACACCTTC
NA	TRBV4-1	TRBD1	TRBJ2-3	CASSQPGTGRRTDTQYF	TGCGCCAGCAGCCAACCGGGGACAGGGAGGAGGACAGATACGCAGTATTTT
many	TRBV5-1	NA	TRBJ2-3	CASSPGEVSSDTQYF	TGCGCCAGCAGCCCGGGTGAGGTTTCCTCGGATACGCAGTATTTT
few	TRBV12-3/TRBV12-4	NA	TRBJ1-5	CASSFRVRQPQHF	TGTGCCAGCAGTTTTAGGGTCAGACAGCCCCAGCATTTT
few	TRBV7-3	TRBD1	TRBJ2-3	CASSLTSRTGPSTDTQYF	TGTGCCAGCAGCTTAACGTCGAGGACAGGGCCCAGCACAGATACGCAGTATTTT
NA	TRBV12-3/TRBV12-4	NA	TRBJ2-1	CASSLLAGNEQFF	TGTGCCAGCAGTTTACTGGCCGGCAATGAGCAGTTCTTC
few	TRBV14	NA	TRBJ2-4	CASSSVAKNIQYF	TGTGCCAGCAGTAGCGTAGCAAAAAACATTCAGTACTTC
few	TRBV19	TRBD1	TRBJ1-2	CASSAKATGASGYTF	TGTGCCAGTAGTGCCAAGGCTACAGGGGCGAGTGGCTACACCTTC
few	TRBV12-3/TRBV12-4	NA	TRBJ2-3	CASSRRPTDTQYF	TGTGCCAGCAGCCGCCGACCCACAGATACGCAGTATTTT
NA	TRBV20-1	NA	TRBJ1-2	CSAKGLNYGYTF	TGCAGTGCTAAGGGTTTAAACTATGGCTACACCTTC
few	TRBV20-1	NA	TRBJ2-3	CSARGLAIQTQYF	TGCAGTGCTAGAGGTCTAGCGATACAAACGCAGTATTTT
few	TRBV12-3/TRBV12-4	NA	TRBJ2-4	CASVRGGLAKNIQYF	TGTGCCAGCGTGAGGGGGGGGCTCGCCAAAAACATTCAGTACTTC
NA	TRBV12-3/TRBV12-4	TRBD2	TRBJ2-7	CASSSGTSPHEQYF	TGTGCCAGCAGTTCCGGGACTAGTCCACACGAGCAGTACTTC
NA	TRBV12-3/TRBV12-4	TRBD2	TRBJ2-1	CASRRLADYNEQFF	TGTGCCAGCAGAAGACTAGCGGACTACAATGAGCAGTTCTTC
many	TRBV4-1	NA	TRBJ2-2	CASSQAVLAGELFF	TGCGCCAGCAGCCAAGCGGTCCTAGCCGGGGAGCTGTTTTTT
few	TRBV7-3	NA	TRBJ2-3	CASSLGERQYF	TGTGCCAGCAGCTTAGGGGAGAGGCAGTATTTT
few	TRBV20-1	NA	TRBJ1-2	CSARDPGGYGYTF	TGCAGTGCTAGAGATCCGGGGGGCTATGGCTACACCTTC
NA	TRBV6-6	TRBD1	TRBJ2-2	CASSATGSYAGELFF	TGTGCCAGCAGTGCGACAGGGTCTTATGCCGGGGAGCTGTTTTTT
many	TRBV19	NA	TRBJ2-3	CASNRPGVTDTQYF	TGTGCCAGCAACCGACCAGGGGTGACAGATACGCAGTATTTT
NA	TRBV2	TRBD2	TRBJ2-2	CASSVAGNTGELFF	TGTGCCAGCAGTGTAGCGGGCAACACCGGGGAGCTGTTTTTT